This is a list of T cell receptor beta chains from one sample in a study of T cells in localized non-small cell lung cancer. The method was immunoSEQ multiplex PCR; TCRdb's version includes in-frame clones alone and lacks a portion of them. The sample has about 59,000 clones; roughly 90% are singletons. Source: peripheral blood, taken before any cancer treatment. These receptors were obtained from a man aged 40 to 70 with stage I squamous cell lung carcinoma. The CDR3 runs from the conserved cysteine through the conserved F or W. Each record gives: clone size, V gene, D gene, J gene, CDR3 DNA, CDR3 protein. The D gene is left open where the match is weak. Clone size is shown for a subset of rows, as once, few, many or a class of expanded clone.

.	TRBV2	TRBD2	TRBJ2-7	TGTGCCAGCACTGAACGAGCGGGGATCGCCGGCTCCTACGAGCAGTACTTC	CASTERAGIAGSYEQYF
.	TRBV7-3	TRBD2	TRBJ2-5	TGTGCCAGCAGCTCTAGCGGGACTAGTCAAGAGACCCAGTACTTC	CASSSSGTSQETQYF
.	TRBV5-4	.	TRBJ2-1	TGTGCCAGCATGTCGGGGACTCACAATGAGCAGTTCTTC	CASMSGTHNEQFF
.	TRBV18	.	TRBJ1-2	TGTGCCAGCTCACGCCCGGGGGCCGACACGGGCTATGGCTACACCTTC	CASSRPGADTGYGYTF
.	TRBV27	TRBD1	TRBJ2-3	TGTGCCAGCAGCCAGGGACAGGTGGTAGGGACGCAGTATTTT	CASSQGQVVGTQYF
.	TRBV28	TRBD2	TRBJ2-1	TGTGCCAGCAGTTCACCCTCTGGCGGGAGAAACAATGAGCAGTTCTTC	CASSSPSGGRNNEQFF
.	TRBV18	TRBD2	TRBJ2-1	TGTGCCAGCTCCCTGACTAGCGAGTATGAGCAGTTCTTC	CASSLTSEYEQFF
.	TRBV28	.	TRBJ2-1	TGTGCCAGCATGCCGGATGTAGATGAGCAGTTCTTC	CASMPDVDEQFF
.	TRBV30	.	TRBJ1-1	TGTGCCTGGAGCCCAGGGGATTTCATGAACACTGAAGCTTTCTTT	CAWSPGDFMNTEAFF
.	TRBV9	.	TRBJ2-1	TGTGCCAGCAGCGTAGGAGGGGCTTACAATGAGCAGTTCTTC	CASSVGGAYNEQFF
.	TRBV9	.	TRBJ2-3	TGTGCCAGCAGCGTAGATCAGCGGGTCCGTCTAGATACGCAGTATTTT	CASSVDQRVRLDTQYF
.	TRBV29-1	.	TRBJ2-1	TGCAGCGTTGAAAAAGGCGATGAGCAGTTCTTC	CSVEKGDEQFF
.	TRBV25-1	.	TRBJ2-2	TGTGCCAGCAGTGAAATGGGGACCGGGGAGCTGTTTTTT	CASSEMGTGELFF
.	TRBV18	.	TRBJ2-2	TGTGCCAGCTCACCACAAGACCGGGGGGGGGAGCTGTTTTTT	CASSPQDRGGELFF
.	TRBV29-1	TRBD1	TRBJ1-2	TGCAGCGTTGCAACCGGGACAGGGGTCTATGGCTACACCTTC	CSVATGTGVYGYTF
.	TRBV7-3	.	TRBJ2-7	TGTGCCAGCAGCTTAAGTTCAGGGAATGGCGAGCAGTACTTC	CASSLSSGNGEQYF
.	TRBV7-2	.	TRBJ1-4	TGTGCCAGCAGCTTAGAATCCGGGTCTAATGAAAAACTGTTTTTT	CASSLESGSNEKLFF
.	TRBV4-3	.	TRBJ2-3	TGCGCCAGCAGCCAAGGGAGGCGCGGCACAGATACGCAGTATTTT	CASSQGRRGTDTQYF
.	TRBV27	.	TRBJ2-2	TGTGCCAGCAGTTCTGGGAGCGCGAACACCGGGGAGCTGTTTTTT	CASSSGSANTGELFF
few	TRBV28	.	TRBJ2-7	TGTGCCAGCAGCCGGCCGGGACAGCCGGGGGGGCAGTACTTC	CASSRPGQPGGQYF
.	TRBV29-1	.	TRBJ1-1	TGCAGCGTTGACGTAGTTGGGGCTGAAGCTTTCTTT	CSVDVVGAEAFF
.	TRBV28	.	TRBJ2-3	TGTGCCAGCAGTTTTTCGGACACAGATACGCAGTATTTT	CASSFSDTDTQYF
.	TRBV7-9	.	TRBJ2-1	TGTGCCAGCAGCCCAGGCAGCGGGACAAGGTACAATGAGCAGTTCTTC	CASSPGSGTRYNEQFF
.	TRBV10-3	.	TRBJ1-1	TGTGCCATCGGGCTGAACACTGAAGCTTTCTTT	CAIGLNTEAFF
.	TRBV27	.	TRBJ1-2	TGTGCCAGCAGATTCACAGGGTCCGCTGGCTACACCTTC	CASRFTGSAGYTF
.	TRBV7-3	.	TRBJ2-5	TGTGCCAGCAGCCTAGGACAGAACCAAGAGACCCAGTACTTC	CASSLGQNQETQYF
.	TRBV30	.	TRBJ2-4	TGTGCCTGGAGTAGGAAACAGGCCAAAAACATTCAGTACTTC	CAWSRKQAKNIQYF
.	TRBV4-1	.	TRBJ1-2	TGCGCCAGCAGCCAGGAACCCCCGGGGGGGGCATTTAAGAATGGCTACACCTTC	CASSQEPPGGAFKNGYTF
.	TRBV30	TRBD2	TRBJ2-1	TGTGCCTGGCGACTAGCCTCCTACAATGAGCAGTTCTTC	CAWRLASYNEQFF
.	TRBV10-3	.	TRBJ2-3	TGTGCCATCAGTGAGTCGACCAGGGGAGATACGCAGTATTTT	CAISESTRGDTQYF
.	TRBV7-3	.	TRBJ2-1	TGTGCCACTTCCCGCGACTTGACGGGGAATGAGCAGTTCTTC	CATSRDLTGNEQFF
.	TRBV6-6	.	TRBJ1-1	TGTGCCAGCAGTTACGAAAGGAGCTTAAACACTGAAGCTTTCTTT	CASSYERSLNTEAFF
.	TRBV4-1	.	TRBJ1-5	TGCGCCAGCAGCCACCCCGGGTGGGGGCAAGGTCAGCCCCAGCATTTT	CASSHPGWGQGQPQHF
once	TRBV28	.	TRBJ2-2	TGTGCCAGCAGTCTTCGCCATGTACGGGGAACCGGGGAGCTGTTTTTT	CASSLRHVRGTGELFF
.	TRBV7-2	TRBD2	TRBJ2-7	TGTGCCAGCAGCTTAGTGGGCGGGAGGAGATCCTACGAGCAGTACTTC	CASSLVGGRRSYEQYF
.	TRBV9	.	TRBJ2-3	TGTGCCAGCAGCGTAGAACCCCATAGCACAGATACGCAGTATTTT	CASSVEPHSTDTQYF
.	TRBV7-9	TRBD2	TRBJ2-7	TGTGCCAGCAGCCCCGGGACTAGCGGAACCTACGAGCAGTACTTC	CASSPGTSGTYEQYF
.	TRBV5-8	.	TRBJ1-4	TGTGCCAGCAGCCCCCCGGGGGGAGCAACTAATGAAAAACTGTTTTTT	CASSPPGGATNEKLFF
.	TRBV6-1	.	TRBJ2-1	TGTGCCAGCAGTGAAGCGATCGTACGGTTCTTC	CASSEAIVRFF
few	TRBV28	.	TRBJ1-1	TGTGCCAGCAGTCCTCCGGGACCCCTGGTAGGCGCTGAAGCTTTCTTT	CASSPPGPLVGAEAFF
.	TRBV5-6	TRBD2	TRBJ2-1	TGTGCCAGCAGCCATTCACTAGCGGGACCTCACAATGAGCAGTTCTTC	CASSHSLAGPHNEQFF
.	TRBV10-3	TRBD2	TRBJ2-1	TGTGCCATCAGTGTCCTAGCGGGAGAGGAAGAGCAGTTCTTC	CAISVLAGEEEQFF
once	TRBV14	.	TRBJ2-5	TGTGCCAGCAGTCTGGGGGGGCTGGGTCGGCAAGAGACCCAGTACTTC	CASSLGGLGRQETQYF
once	TRBV18	TRBD2	TRBJ2-7	TGTGCCAGCTCCTCCGTGGCTCTAGCGGGGGCCTACGAGCAGTACTTC	CASSSVALAGAYEQYF
.	TRBV5-4	.	TRBJ1-1	TGTGCCAGCAGGCGCCTAGGAGGACCGGGGGGAGCTTTCTTT	CASRRLGGPGGAFF
.	TRBV5-1	TRBD1	TRBJ2-5	TGCGCCAGCAGCTCGGGACAGTCCCAAGAGACCCAGTACTTC	CASSSGQSQETQYF
.	TRBV7-2	.	TRBJ2-7	TGTGCCAGCAGCCCGCCCGGGGGCTACGAGCAGTACTTC	CASSPPGGYEQYF
.	TRBV10-3	.	TRBJ2-5	TGTGCCATCAGTGAGTCCGGAGGGGTCGGAGAGACCCAGTACTTC	CAISESGGVGETQYF